This T cell receptor (beta chain) was recovered during a study of T cell repertoires in cytomegalovirus infection. TCRdb re-derived calls from the reads in MiXCR, one entry per CDR3 protein. The sample lists around 230,000 distinct CDR3 sequences, around 6.6% seen once, with around 6.5% in the top ten. General study results and limits: CMV-specific HLA-C-restricted TCR beta clonotypes dominated the ex vivo response. Totalled public TCR beta family frequency picked out people who carried CMV plus the relevant HLA.

From germline, CDR1 is SEHNR and CDR2 FQNEAQ (reference sequence). The trim removed 4 bases at V and 4 bases at J, leaving 10 bases unmatched. The CDR3 totals 17 residues. This clonotype was observed at least ten times. Antigen: not known. The sample was PBMCs. The chain couples TRBV7-9 to TRBJ2-1; 10 bases line up with TRBD2. The sequence derives from a human donor in good health (CMV status not recorded). Some clones in this sample may be carry-over from other donors' samples. CDR3 amino acids: CASSSLPLAGVYNEQFF. The CDR3 bases are TGTGCCAGCAGCTCCCTTCCCCTAGCGGGGGTTTACAATGAGCAGTTCTTC.